Shown below are 23 T cell receptor beta chains from a single sample sequenced in a study of identical twins. One entry per CDR3 protein, called by TCRdb with MiXCR from the 5' RACE reads. The profile shows 1.5 million to 2 million distinct CDR3 sequences, about 31% of them singletons. Sequenced sample: cord blood. These receptors came from a newborn girl in good health.

A note on this clonotype: A much larger clone sits a single nucleotide away, making a read error possible. The genes are TRBV29-1 and TRBJ2-1; 8 positions match TRBD2. The germline CDR1 and CDR2 sequences are SQVTM and ANQGSEA. The CDR3 contains 17 residues. The CDR3 DNA reads TGCAGCGTCCTGGGGCGATGGGTAGCGGGATCCTACAATGAGCGGTTCTTC. Protein product: CSVLGRWVAGSYNERFF.

This chain uses TRBV12-3 or TRBV12-4 with TRBJ1-5; D remains unclear. The CDR3 extends over 17 amino acids. The germline V and J ends were trimmed by 3 bases and 0 bases, with 15 bases remaining between them. CDR3 residues: CASSFREQQYSNQPQHF. CDR3 nucleotides: TGTGCCAGCAGTTTTAGGGAACAGCAATATAGCAATCAGCCCCAGCATTTT.

This clonotype has just a few counts. The chain employs TRBV20-1 and TRBJ2-1, with 9 bases fitting TRBD2. After removal of 5 bases from V and 8 bases from J, the junction contained 13 bases not matched to a gene. From germline, CDR1 is DFQATT and CDR2 SNEGSKA (reference sequence). CDR3 size: 15 residues. The CDR3 here is CSAVISGSIGDEQFF. The CDR3 region has the DNA TGCAGTGCTGTCATTAGCGGGAGTATTGGAGATGAGCAGTTCTTC.

This clonotype was detected a few times. The V call is TRBV20-1, the J call TRBJ2-1; D is unresolved. V lost 3 bases, J lost 7 bases, and 7 bases lay in between. The CDR3 is made up of 11 amino acids. CDR1 is DFQATT and CDR2 is SNEGSKA in the germline V gene (reference sequence). In DNA form, the CDR3 reads TGCAGTGCTAGTAGCTGGAATGAGCAGTTCTTC. Protein: CSASSWNEQFF.

This clonotype was seen a handful of times. The chain has TRBV10-3 and TRBJ2-7; 9 bases align to TRBD1. Germline lookup yields CDR1 ENHRY and CDR2 SYGVKD. With V trimmed by 6 bases and J by 5 bases, 14 bases remained unmatched. The CDR3 is 16 amino acids. Here the CDR3 DNA reads TGTGCCATCAGAGGGGGACAGGGTCCTTCTGTCCACGAGCAGTACTTC. This translates into CAIRGGQGPSVHEQYF.

The chain uses TRBV20-1 and TRBJ2-7; 11 nucleotides agree with TRBD2. The J segment lost 4 bases and the V segment lost 3 bases, leaving 8 bases of the junction unmatched. CDR1 is DFQATT and CDR2 is SNEGSKA in the germline V gene (reference sequence). This CDR3 spans 15 amino acids. CDR3 region: CSARASGLAVYEQYF. The CDR3 DNA reads TGCAGTGCTAGGGCTTCGGGACTAGCGGTGTACGAGCAGTACTTC.

The gene calls are TRBV20-1 and TRBJ2-1; a possible D gene is TRBD1 (5 bases). The CDR3 length is 15 residues. V was cut by 6 bases and J by 2 bases, with 17 bases left in between. The germline CDR1 and CDR2 sequences are DFQATT and SNEGSKA (reference sequence). The DNA for the CDR3 is TGCAGTGCCCTCCCTGACAGCAACCCCTACAATGAGCAGTTCTTC. This codes for CSALPDSNPYNEQFF.

J is TRBJ2-7 and V is TRBV28, with a tentative D call TRBD1 (6 bases). The end of the DNA fits TRBJ2-4 better, so the J call may be wrong. The CDR3 contains 14 residues. The germline CDR1 and CDR2 sequences are MDHEN and SYDVKM. The CDR3 loop reads CASSGFGGRNIQYF. Here the CDR3 DNA reads TGTGCCAGCAGTGGTTTTGGGGGCAGGAACATTCAGTACTTC.

This clonotype has just a few counts. V and J are TRBV20-1 and TRBJ2-1; the D gene could be TRBD1 or TRBD2 (5 bases each). The CDR3 runs to 14 residues. Germline V gene lookup returns CDR1 DFQATT and CDR2 SNEGSKA (reference sequence). V gave up 1 base and J gave up 8 bases, with 15 bases separating them. The CDR3 DNA reads as TGCAGTGCTAGAGCTGGGGGACCTTTGGATGAGCAGTTCTTC. This encodes CSARAGGPLDEQFF.

This clonotype was counted between two and nine times. This rearrangement joins TRBV7-9 to TRBJ1-4, with unresolved D. The CDR3 spans 14 residues. The ends were cut back, 1 base at V and 7 bases at J, with 10 bases in the middle. Germline V gene data show CDR1 as SEHNR and CDR2 as FQNEAQ (reference sequence). The CDR3 sequence: CASSLVGVSEKLFF. CDR3 nucleotide sequence: TGTGCCAGCAGCTTAGTCGGTGTCAGTGAAAAACTGTTTTTT.

This clonotype appeared a few times. This rearrangement joins TRBV6-1 to TRBJ1-5; 10 positions agree with TRBD1. J gave up 2 bases and V 4 bases, and 2 bases lay outside the gene matches. The CDR3 covers 15 residues. In germline, CDR1 is MNHNS, CDR2 SASEGT. The CDR3 nucleotides read TGTGCCAGCAGTGGCGGGACAGGGGGCAATCAGCCCCAGCATTTT. It encodes CASSGGTGGNQPQHF.

This clonotype was observed a few times. This chain connects TRBV5-1 to TRBJ1-1; 8 nucleotides align to TRBD1. V lost 4 bases and J lost 2; bases outside the gene matches: 7. The length of the CDR3 is 15 residues. From germline, CDR1 is SGHRS and CDR2 YFSETQ. For the CDR3, the DNA is TGCGCCAGCAGCGGACCGGGACAGGTAAACACTGAAGCTTTCTTT. It yields the protein CASSGPGQVNTEAFF.

This clonotype was counted once. One base away lies a much larger clone, so this may be a sequencing read error. The J gene is TRBJ2-7, the V gene TRBV10-3; 7 bases are shared with TRBD1. CDR1 is ENHRY, CDR2 SYGVKD, per germline. This CDR3 region has 13 residues. Losses at the gene ends were 11 bases for V and 7 bases for J; bases not matched to a gene: 14. The CDR3 nucleotides are TGTGCCGCCGCCGGGACAGTGTACAATGAGCAGTACTTC. Residues: CAAAGTVYNEQYF.

The chain joins TRBV2 to TRBJ2-2, with 7 bases matching TRBD2. The CDR3 is 15 residues long. Germline-derived CDR1 and CDR2 are SNHLY and FYNNEI. Trimming at V came to 4 bases and at J to 2 bases, leaving 4 bases not matched to a gene. The DNA for the CDR3 is TGTGCCAGCAGTGCTCTAGCGGTCAACACCGGGGAGCTGTTTTTT. It encodes CASSALAVNTGELFF.

This clonotype has ten or more counts. V and J are TRBV18 and TRBJ2-1, with D unresolved. Germline V CDR1 and CDR2: KGHSH, LQKENI. Trimming stripped 3 bases from V and 12 bases from J, with 6 bases between. This CDR3 comprises 10 residues. The CDR3: CASSPSRQFF. CDR3 DNA sequence: TGTGCCAGCTCACCGTCCAGGCAGTTCTTC.

V is TRBV28 and J is TRBJ2-2, with 9 bases matching TRBD1. V was clipped by 6 bases and J by 5 bases; unmatched bases: 7. Germline-derived CDR1 and CDR2 are MDHEN and SYDVKM. The CDR3 runs 15 residues. CDR3 in DNA: TGTGCCAGCAGACCCCCGGGACAGGGAACCGGGGAGCTGTTTTTT. Protein sequence: CASRPPGQGTGELFF.

The chain recombines TRBV4-2 with TRBJ2-3; a weak D match, TRBD1 (6 bases). Germline assignment: CDR1 LGHNA and CDR2 YNFKEQ. The CDR3 is made up of 15 amino acids. Trimming shortened V by 0 bases and J by 4 bases, and 11 bases separated the two germline ends. In nucleotides, the CDR3 is TGTGCCAGCAGCCAAGATCATGGGGGCGCAGATACGCAGTATTTT. It yields the protein CASSQDHGGADTQYF.

The chain carries TRBV25-1 and TRBJ1-1, with D hard to call. The germline V and J ends were trimmed by 7 bases and 1 base, with 16 bases remaining between them. CDR3 size: 15 residues. The V gene's germline CDR1 is MGHDK and CDR2 SYGVNS. For the CDR3, the DNA is TGTGCCAGCACCGGCCTTTGCGAACGGAACACTGAAGCTTTCTTT. It translates to CASTGLCERNTEAFF.

This clonotype has a count of ten or more. The chain uses TRBV9 and TRBJ2-7, with no clear D. Germline V gene data show CDR1 as SGDLS and CDR2 as YYNGEE. V was cut by 1 base and J by 6 bases, with 11 bases left in between. There are 13 residues in the CDR3. The DNA for the CDR3 is TGTGCCAGCAGCGTAATTGGGATTTCCGAGCAGTACTTC. It is translated as CASSVIGISEQYF.

The J gene is TRBJ2-1, the V gene TRBV30; 8 nucleotides agree with TRBD2. Germline assignment: CDR1 GTSNPN and CDR2 SVGIG (reference sequence). The CDR3 runs 14 residues. J lost 6 bases, V lost 0 bases, and 4 bases had no gene match. The DNA for the CDR3 is TGTGCCTGGAGTGTAATCGGGACTAGCAATGAGCAGTTCTTC. This encodes CAWSVIGTSNEQFF.

This clonotype came up once. J is TRBJ2-2 and V is TRBV20-1; D uncertain. The CDR3 consists of 14 residues. V gave up 0 bases and J gave up 6 bases, with 11 bases separating them. The germline CDR1 and CDR2 sequences are DFQATT and SNEGSKA (reference sequence). The CDR3 DNA sequence: TGCAGTGCTAGAGACCAGACTGGGGCCGGGGAGCTGTTTTTT. Protein sequence: CSARDQTGAGELFF.

CDR3 in amino acids: CATSREDLTTDEQFF. The DNA for the CDR3 is TGTGCCACCAGCAGAGAGGATTTAACAACCGATGAGCAGTTCTTC. J is TRBJ2-1 and V is TRBV15, with no clear D. The V end was cut by 0 bases, the J end by 8 bases, with 14 bases between. Germline V gene data show CDR1 as LNHNV and CDR2 as YYDKDF (reference sequence). The CDR3 has 15 residues.

The rearrangement links TRBV20-1 to TRBJ1-6, with no clear D. With 1 base removed from V and 9 bases from J, the gap between germline ends came to 16 bases. The CDR3 loop spans 15 amino acids. CDR1 and CDR2 from the germline V gene are DFQATT and SNEGSKA (reference sequence). The CDR3 spells CSARGSVPQGSPLHF. The CDR3, as DNA: TGCAGTGCTAGAGGATCCGTTCCCCAAGGTTCACCCCTCCACTTT.